The present T cell receptor beta chain was sequenced within a study of shared clonotypes between healthy human individuals. Findings of the study overall: Naive subsets typically showed greater estimated richness than memory subsets. Clonotype sharing among donors likely depends on sequencing depth.

Germline values: CDR1 SGHVS, CDR2 FQNEAQ. This CDR3 contains 15 residues. With 2 bases removed from V and 2 bases from J, the gap between germline ends came to 9 bases. Using immunoSEQ multiplex PCR, the repertoire was profiled, and TCRdb retains in-frame clones only, with some absent. The sample shows around 2.3 million clones, 90% to 97% of them seen only once. In regard to this clone: The target antigen is unknown.

The V call is TRBV7-8, the J call TRBJ2-2; D gene unclear. Sequencing was carried out using naive CD4+ T cells sorted from blood. This sample's subset: CD45RA+ positively selected. This sequence was found in a man between 18 and 35 years old in good health. The CDR3 loop is CASSLRGINTGELFF. CDR3 in DNA: TGTGCCAGCAGCTTACGTGGGATTAACACCGGGGAGCTGTTTTTT.